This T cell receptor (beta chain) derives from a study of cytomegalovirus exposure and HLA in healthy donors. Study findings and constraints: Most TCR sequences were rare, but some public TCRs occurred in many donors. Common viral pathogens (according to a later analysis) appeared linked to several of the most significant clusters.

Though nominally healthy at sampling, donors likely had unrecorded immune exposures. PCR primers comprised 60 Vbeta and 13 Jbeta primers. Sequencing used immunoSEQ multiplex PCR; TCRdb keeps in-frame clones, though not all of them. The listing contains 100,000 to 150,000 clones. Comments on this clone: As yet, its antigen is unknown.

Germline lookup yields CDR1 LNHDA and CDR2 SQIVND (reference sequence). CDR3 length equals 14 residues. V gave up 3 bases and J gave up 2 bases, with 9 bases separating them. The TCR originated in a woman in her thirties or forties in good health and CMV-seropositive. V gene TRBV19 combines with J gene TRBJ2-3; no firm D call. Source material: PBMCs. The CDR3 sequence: CASSISRNTDTQYF. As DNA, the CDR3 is TGTGCCAGTAGTATTTCCAGGAACACAGATACGCAGTATTTT.